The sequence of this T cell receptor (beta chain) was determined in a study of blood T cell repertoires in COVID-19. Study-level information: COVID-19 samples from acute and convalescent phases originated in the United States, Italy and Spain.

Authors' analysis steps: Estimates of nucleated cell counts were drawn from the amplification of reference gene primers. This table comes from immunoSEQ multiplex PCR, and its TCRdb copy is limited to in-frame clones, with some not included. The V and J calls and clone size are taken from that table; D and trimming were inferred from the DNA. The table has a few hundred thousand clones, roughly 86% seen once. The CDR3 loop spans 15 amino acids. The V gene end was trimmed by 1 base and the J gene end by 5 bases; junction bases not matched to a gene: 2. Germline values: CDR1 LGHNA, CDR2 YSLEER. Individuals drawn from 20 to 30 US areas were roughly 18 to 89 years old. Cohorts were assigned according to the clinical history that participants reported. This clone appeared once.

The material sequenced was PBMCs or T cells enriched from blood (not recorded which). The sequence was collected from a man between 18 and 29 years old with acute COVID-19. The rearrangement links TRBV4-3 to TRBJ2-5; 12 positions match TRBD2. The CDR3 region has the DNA TGCGCCAGCAGCCAAGTTCTAGCGGGGGGGGAGACCCAGTACTTC. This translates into CASSQVLAGGETQYF.